The rows below give T cell receptor beta chains drawn from one sample of a study of vaccination effects on CD4 cells after COVID-19. Which antigens these TCRs recognize remains unknown. This table comes from immunoSEQ multiplex PCR, and its TCRdb copy is limited to in-frame clones, with some not included. The top ten clones hold about 4.5% of a sample with fewer than 60,000 clones, approximately 72% of them seen once. The source material was CD4+ T cells from PBMCs cultured without peptide, sampled after COVID-19 vaccination. Every receptor here comes from a human donor who received a COVID-19 vaccine. Both conserved end residues are part of each CDR3.

v_gene	j_gene	len	CDR3aa
TRBV9	TRBJ2-7	16	CASSVATGTGGDEQYF
TRBV4-1	TRBJ2-7	15	CASSQGLAGSYEQYF
TRBV7-3	TRBJ2-1	17	CASSPYFSVLSYNEQFF
TRBV30	TRBJ1-6	14	CAWSRGTDNSPLHF
TRBV10-3	TRBJ1-1	13	CAIRLTMNTEAFF
TRBV16	TRBJ1-1	14	CASSQFSVDTEAFF
TRBV4-3	TRBJ2-7	13	CASSRGVSYEQYF
TRBV18	TRBJ1-2	15	CASSPMTLGDYGYTF
TRBV7-8	TRBJ2-7	15	CASSLEADDSYEQYF
TRBV5-8	TRBJ1-6	16	CASSLGGTGFNSPLHF
TRBV9	TRBJ2-3	13	CASSPTMPDTQYF
TRBV7-9	TRBJ1-2	15	CASSFETGLGYGYTF
TRBV30	TRBJ1-2	8	CAWNGYTF
TRBV6-5	TRBJ1-2	15	CASSSTGGLDYGYTF
TRBV3-1/TRBV3-2	TRBJ1-1	13	CASSLFTDTEAFF
TRBV9	TRBJ2-7	16	CASSVGLAGDSYEQYF
TRBV6-5	TRBJ2-2	16	CASSSLGTAYTGELFF
TRBV9	TRBJ2-7	16	CASSVLVAGDEYEQYF
TRBV10-3	TRBJ2-2	16	CASRGAIQGINGELFF
TRBV16	TRBJ1-3	14	CASSQPGRGNTIYF
TRBV30	TRBJ2-3	15	CAWSVRGRASDTQYF
TRBV2	TRBJ2-5	14	CARGPGLGRETQYF
TRBV6-2/TRBV6-3	TRBJ2-1	18	CASSYPTGRKSSYNEQFF
TRBV5-1	TRBJ2-6	20	CASSLVLTSGVLGGANVLTF
TRBV6-1	TRBJ1-2	16	CASSQETGTGQRGYTF
TRBV9	TRBJ1-3	16	CASSPGGLFSGNTIYF
TRBV2	TRBJ2-1	14	CASSPDRGPGLTFF
TRBV5-6	TRBJ1-2	14	CASSPGRGNYGYTF
TRBV4-3	TRBJ1-2	15	CASSQDPGRPYGYTF
TRBV7-9	TRBJ1-2	13	CASSLSSTRGYTF
TRBV10-3	TRBJ1-5	14	CAISEGQANQPQHF
TRBV11-3	TRBJ2-2	14	CASSFLGYTGELFF
TRBV27	TRBJ2-7	13	CASSSTGTYEQYF
TRBV4-2	TRBJ2-5	16	CASSQLAGGGMETQYF
TRBV6-1	TRBJ1-3	17	CASSEALRGKAGNTIYF
TRBV4-3	TRBJ2-3	15	CASSVAGGRTDTQYF
TRBV2	TRBJ1-1	17	CASSDPPRGRGVTEAFF
TRBV2	TRBJ2-2	17	CASRWTSGRAYTGELFF
TRBV19	TRBJ1-6	13	CASSRRKDSPLHF
TRBV6-5	TRBJ2-1	16	CASSYSPAGFYNEQFF
TRBV2	TRBJ2-7	14	CASTGSSGYYEQYF
TRBV4-1	TRBJ2-7	16	CASSQEGTGGGYEQYF
TRBV5-1	TRBJ2-3	15	CASSLRPGNTDTQYF
TRBV19	TRBJ2-1	15	CASSIDGTGTNEQFF
TRBV18	TRBJ2-1	16	CASSPPSSGGANEQFF
TRBV7-9	TRBJ1-6	14	CASSGETESSPLHF
TRBV10-3	TRBJ2-5	11	CATGQGGTQYF
TRBV19	TRBJ1-5	16	CASRFLGQGSNQPQHF
TRBV11-2	TRBJ2-7	18	CASSLVEAGTSFSHEQYF
TRBV27	TRBJ1-2	15	CASSRGTGGNYGYTF
TRBV9	TRBJ2-3	15	CASSYGQWGTDTQYF
TRBV7-9	TRBJ2-1	15	CASSPTAGSYNEQFF
TRBV28	TRBJ1-6	13	CASIGGADSPLHF
TRBV18	TRBJ1-1	14	CASSPTASNTEAFF
TRBV5-8	TRBJ1-6	14	CASSFGDRNSPLHF
TRBV11-2	TRBJ2-6	20	CASSLDRVPGMSSGANVLTF
TRBV18	TRBJ2-4	13	CASSLGREGIQYF
TRBV10-3	TRBJ2-5	13	CAITASAEETQYF